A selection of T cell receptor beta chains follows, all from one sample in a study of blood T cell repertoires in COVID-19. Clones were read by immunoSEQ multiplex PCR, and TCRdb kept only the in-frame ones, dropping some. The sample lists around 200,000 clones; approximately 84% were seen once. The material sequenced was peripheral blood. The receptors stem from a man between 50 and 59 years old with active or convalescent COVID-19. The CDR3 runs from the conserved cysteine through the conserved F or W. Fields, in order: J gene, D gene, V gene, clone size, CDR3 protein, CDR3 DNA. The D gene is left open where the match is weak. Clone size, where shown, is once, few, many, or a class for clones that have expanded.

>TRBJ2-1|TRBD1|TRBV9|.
CASSVDAGTGSHEQFF
TGTGCCAGCAGCGTAGACGCTGGGACAGGGAGTCATGAGCAGTTCTTC
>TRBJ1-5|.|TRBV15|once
CATRGGGNQPQHF
TGTGCCACCAGGGGGGGAGGCAATCAGCCCCAGCATTTT
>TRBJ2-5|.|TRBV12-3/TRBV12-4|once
CASSVRGGGTQYF
TGTGCCAGCAGTGTAAGGGGAGGGGGGACCCAGTACTTC
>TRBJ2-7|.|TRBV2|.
CASSMEGGLSYEQYF
TGTGCCAGCAGCATGGAGGGGGGGCTAAGCTACGAGCAGTACTTC
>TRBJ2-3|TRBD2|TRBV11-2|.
CASSLRGTSGGHATDTQYF
TGTGCCAGCAGCCTAAGAGGGACTAGCGGGGGCCACGCCACAGATACGCAGTATTTT
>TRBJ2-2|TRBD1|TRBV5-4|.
CASSSGDRGRTGELFF
TGTGCCAGCAGCTCGGGGGACAGGGGGCGCACCGGGGAGCTGTTTTTT
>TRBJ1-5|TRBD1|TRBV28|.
CASSFPPVTGGNQPQHF
TGTGCCAGCAGTTTCCCACCCGTGACAGGGGGCAATCAGCCCCAGCATTTT
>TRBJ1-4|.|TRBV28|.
CASSSPVGGKEKLFF
TGTGCCAGCAGTTCCCCCGTGGGGGGGAAGGAAAAACTGTTTTTT
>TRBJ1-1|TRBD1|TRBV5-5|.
CASSLQGGNTEAFF
TGTGCCAGCAGCTTGCAGGGGGGGAACACTGAAGCTTTCTTT
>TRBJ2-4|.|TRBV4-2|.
CASSTDPGEERIQYF
TGTGCCAGCAGTACGGATCCCGGGGAGGAGCGCATTCAGTACTTC
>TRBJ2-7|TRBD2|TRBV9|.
CASSGPGGYEQYF
TGTGCCAGCAGTGGCCCGGGAGGCTACGAGCAGTACTTC
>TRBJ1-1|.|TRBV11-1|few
CASSLQAPNTEAFF
TGTGCCAGCAGCTTACAGGCCCCGAACACTGAAGCTTTCTTT
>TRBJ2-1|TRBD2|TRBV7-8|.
CASSAGTSGYNEQFF
TGTGCCAGCAGCGCCGGGACTAGCGGATACAATGAGCAGTTCTTC
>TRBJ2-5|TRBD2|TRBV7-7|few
CASSPGGRQETQYF
TGTGCCAGCAGCCCGGGGGGGCGGCAAGAGACCCAGTACTTC
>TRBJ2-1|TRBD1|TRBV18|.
CASSPDRANEQFF
TGTGCCAGCTCACCGGACAGGGCGAATGAGCAGTTCTTC
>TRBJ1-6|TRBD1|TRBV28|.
CASSFYGTGNSPLHF
TGTGCCAGCAGTTTTTACGGGACAGGGAATTCACCCCTCCACTTT
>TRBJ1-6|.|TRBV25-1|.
CASSEWPQGTYNSPLHF
TGTGCCAGCAGTGAATGGCCCCAGGGAACGTATAATTCACCCCTCCACTTT
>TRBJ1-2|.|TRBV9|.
CASSVGRANYGYTF
TGTGCCAGCAGCGTAGGGAGAGCTAACTATGGCTACACCTTC
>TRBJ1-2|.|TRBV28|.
CASRLYGGYTF
TGTGCCAGCCGACTATATGGTGGCTACACCTTC
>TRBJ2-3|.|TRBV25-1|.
CASKTRDTQYF
TGTGCCAGCAAGACTAGGGATACGCAGTATTTT
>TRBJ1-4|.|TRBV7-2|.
CASSSGRWLGEKLFF
TGTGCCAGCAGCTCGGGGAGATGGCTAGGCGAAAAACTGTTTTTT
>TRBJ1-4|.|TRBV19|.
CASRSLAGEKLFF
TGTGCCAGTAGGTCCCTCGCCGGGGAAAAACTGTTTTTT
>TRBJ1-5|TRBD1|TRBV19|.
CASTGQAQGNQPQHF
TGTGCCAGTACCGGACAGGCCCAGGGGAATCAGCCCCAGCATTTT
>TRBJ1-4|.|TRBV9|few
CASSPGYREKLFF
TGTGCCAGCAGCCCAGGGTATCGGGAAAAACTGTTTTTT
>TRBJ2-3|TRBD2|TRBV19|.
CASSAPRLAGGTDTQYF
TGTGCCAGTAGTGCCCCTCGACTAGCGGGGGGAACAGATACGCAGTATTTT
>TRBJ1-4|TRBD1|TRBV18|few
CASSQRQGGSEKLFF
TGTGCCAGCTCACAGCGGCAGGGGGGAAGTGAAAAACTGTTTTTT
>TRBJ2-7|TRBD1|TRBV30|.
CAWSGQGVYEQYF
TGTGCCTGGAGTGGACAGGGGGTTTACGAGCAGTACTTC
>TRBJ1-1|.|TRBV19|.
CASRKRTAPNTEAFF
TGTGCCAGTAGGAAACGGACAGCCCCCAACACTGAAGCTTTCTTT
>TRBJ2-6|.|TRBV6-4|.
CASSEFGVAGANVLTF
TGTGCCAGCAGTGAGTTCGGGGTGGCAGGGGCCAACGTCCTGACTTTC
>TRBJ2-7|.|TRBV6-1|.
CASSGSGEGYTHFYEQYF
TGTGCCAGCAGTGGGTCAGGGGAGGGATATACCCACTTCTACGAGCAGTACTTC
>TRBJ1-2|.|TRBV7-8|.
CASSLSSGYGYTF
TGTGCCAGCAGTCTTTCGTCGGGGTATGGCTACACCTTC
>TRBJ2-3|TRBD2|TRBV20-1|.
CSASSGGAGDTQYF
TGCAGTGCAAGTAGCGGGGGGGCCGGGGATACGCAGTATTTT
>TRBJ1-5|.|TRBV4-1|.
CASSQADTLNQPQHF
TGCGCCAGCAGCCAAGCCGACACCCTCAATCAGCCCCAGCATTTT
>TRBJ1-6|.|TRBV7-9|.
CASSGAVNSPLHF
TGTGCCAGCAGCGGGGCAGTTAATTCACCCCTCCACTTT
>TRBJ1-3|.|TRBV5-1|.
CASSPDRTGNTIYF
TGCGCCAGCAGCCCCGACAGAACTGGAAACACCATATATTTT
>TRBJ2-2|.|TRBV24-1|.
CATSDKTRSTGELFF
TGTGCCACCAGTGATAAGACAAGGTCCACCGGGGAGCTGTTTTTT
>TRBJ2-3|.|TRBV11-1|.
CASSLGDPGTDTQYF
TGTGCCAGCAGCTTAGGTGATCCGGGCACAGATACGCAGTATTTT
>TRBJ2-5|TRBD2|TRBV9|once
CASSVVSGGAGETQYF
TGTGCCAGCAGCGTAGTGAGCGGGGGGGCCGGGGAGACCCAGTACTTC
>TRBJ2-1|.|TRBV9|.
CASSVGGRNNEQFF
TGTGCCAGCAGCGTAGGGGGGAGGAACAATGAGCAGTTCTTC
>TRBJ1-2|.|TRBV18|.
CASSLPAPLGVGYTF
TGTGCCAGCTCACTCCCGGCCCCGTTAGGAGTGGGCTACACCTTC